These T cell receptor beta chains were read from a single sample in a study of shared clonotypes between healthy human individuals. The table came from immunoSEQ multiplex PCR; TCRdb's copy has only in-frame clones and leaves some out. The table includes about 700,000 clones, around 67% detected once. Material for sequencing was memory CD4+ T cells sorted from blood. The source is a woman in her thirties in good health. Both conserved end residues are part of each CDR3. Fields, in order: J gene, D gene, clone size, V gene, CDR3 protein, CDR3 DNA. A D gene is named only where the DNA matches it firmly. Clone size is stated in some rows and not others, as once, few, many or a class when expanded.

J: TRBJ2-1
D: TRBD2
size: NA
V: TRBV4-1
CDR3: CASSQEMGTSGVGQNEQFF
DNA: TGCGCCAGCAGCCAAGAAATGGGGACTAGCGGGGTGGGGCAGAATGAGCAGTTCTTC

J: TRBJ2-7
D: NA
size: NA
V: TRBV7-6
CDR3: CASSRPRHGRRDYEQYF
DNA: TGTGCCAGCAGCCGGCCCAGGCACGGCAGGCGCGACTACGAGCAGTACTTC

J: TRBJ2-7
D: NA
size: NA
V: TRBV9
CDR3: CASSPGVSYEQYF
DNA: TGTGCCAGCAGCCCCGGCGTTTCCTACGAGCAGTACTTC

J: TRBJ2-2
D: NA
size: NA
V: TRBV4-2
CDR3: CASSQDLRAGELFF
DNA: TGTGCCAGCAGCCAAGACCTTAGGGCCGGGGAGCTGTTTTTT

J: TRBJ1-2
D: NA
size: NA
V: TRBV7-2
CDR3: CASSSRGGNGYTF
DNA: TGTGCCAGCAGTAGTAGGGGTGGAAATGGCTACACCTTC

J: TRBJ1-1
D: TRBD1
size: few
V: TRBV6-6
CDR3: CASSGIRGQGTTEAFF
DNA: TGTGCCAGCAGTGGGATCCGGGGACAGGGTACGACTGAAGCTTTCTTT

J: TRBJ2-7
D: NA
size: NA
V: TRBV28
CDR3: CASRDQYEQYF
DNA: TGTGCCAGCAGGGACCAGTACGAGCAGTACTTC

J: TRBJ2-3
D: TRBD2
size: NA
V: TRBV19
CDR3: CASSRGLAGGVVTDTQYF
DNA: TGTGCCAGTAGTCGTGGACTAGCGGGAGGGGTGGTGACAGATACGCAGTATTTT

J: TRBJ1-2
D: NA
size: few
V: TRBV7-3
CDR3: CASSSSPGVAYGYTF
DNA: TGTGCCAGCAGCTCCTCTCCGGGGGTAGCTTATGGCTACACCTTC

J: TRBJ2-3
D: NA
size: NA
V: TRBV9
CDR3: CASSAGRGSTDTQYF
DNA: TGTGCCAGCAGCGCAGGACGGGGCAGCACAGATACGCAGTATTTT

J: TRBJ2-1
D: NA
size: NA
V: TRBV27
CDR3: CASSRSDPAVHEQFF
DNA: TGTGCCAGCAGCCGAAGCGACCCAGCGGTACATGAGCAGTTCTTC

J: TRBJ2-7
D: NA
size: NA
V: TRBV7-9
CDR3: CATRGGGDEQYF
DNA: TGTGCCACCCGGGGAGGCGGGGACGAGCAGTACTTC

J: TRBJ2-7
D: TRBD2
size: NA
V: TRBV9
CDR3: CASSPRLAGDHEQYF
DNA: TGTGCCAGCAGCCCCCGGCTAGCGGGAGACCACGAGCAGTACTTC

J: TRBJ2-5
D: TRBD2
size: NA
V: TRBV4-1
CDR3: CASSLGSSGSGTQYF
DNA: TGCGCCAGCAGCCTAGGGAGTAGCGGGAGTGGGACCCAGTACTTC

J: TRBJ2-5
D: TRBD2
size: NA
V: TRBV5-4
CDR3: CASSSGSLGETQYF
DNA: TGTGCCAGCAGTAGCGGGAGTTTGGGGGAGACCCAGTACTTC

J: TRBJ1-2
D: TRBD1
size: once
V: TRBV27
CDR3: CASSHRTGTGGRGYTF
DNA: TGTGCCAGCAGTCACCGTACCGGGACAGGGGGCCGTGGCTACACCTTC

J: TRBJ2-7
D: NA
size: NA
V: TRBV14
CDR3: CASSQESGRPYEQYF
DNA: TGTGCCAGCAGCCAAGAGTCGGGGAGGCCCTACGAGCAGTACTTC

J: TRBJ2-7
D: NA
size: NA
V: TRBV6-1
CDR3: CASSSQKGAYEQYF
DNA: TGTGCCAGCAGTTCTCAGAAGGGAGCCTACGAGCAGTACTTC

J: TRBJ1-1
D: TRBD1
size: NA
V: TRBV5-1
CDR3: CASSFWGTGETEAFF
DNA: TGCGCCAGCAGCTTTTGGGGGACAGGGGAGACTGAAGCTTTCTTT

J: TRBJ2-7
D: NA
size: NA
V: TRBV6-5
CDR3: CASSRRGEQYF
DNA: TGTGCCAGCAGTCGCCGGGGTGAGCAGTACTTC

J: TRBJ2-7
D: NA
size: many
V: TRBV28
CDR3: CASTRTPLDYEQYF
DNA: TGTGCCAGCACCAGAACCCCCCTGGACTACGAGCAGTACTTC

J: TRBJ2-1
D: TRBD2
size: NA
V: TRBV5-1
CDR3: CASSQRTSGSSSYNEQFF
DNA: TGCGCCAGCAGCCAAAGGACTAGCGGGAGTTCGTCGTACAATGAGCAGTTCTTC

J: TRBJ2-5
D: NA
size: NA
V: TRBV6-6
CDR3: CASSFERAQETQYF
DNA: TGTGCCAGCAGTTTTGAGCGGGCCCAAGAGACCCAGTACTTC

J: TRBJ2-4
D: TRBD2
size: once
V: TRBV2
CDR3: CASSVGSLAGGRGIQYF
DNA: TGTGCCAGCAGTGTCGGCTCACTAGCGGGCGGGAGGGGCATTCAGTACTTC

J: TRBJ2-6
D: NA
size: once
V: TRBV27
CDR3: CASSLVGLSSGANVLTF
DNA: TGTGCCAGCAGTTTGGTCGGATTAAGCTCTGGGGCCAACGTCCTGACTTTC

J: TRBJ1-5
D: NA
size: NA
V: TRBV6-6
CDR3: CASSYWGRENNQPQHF
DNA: TGTGCCAGCAGCTATTGGGGACGGGAGAACAATCAGCCCCAGCATTTT

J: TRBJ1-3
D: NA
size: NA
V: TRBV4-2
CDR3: CASSSGRLSGNTIYF
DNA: TGTGCCAGCAGCTCTGGGAGACTCTCTGGAAACACCATATATTTT

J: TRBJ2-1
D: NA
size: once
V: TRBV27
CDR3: CASSFQLSNEQFF
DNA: TGTGCCAGCAGTTTTCAACTCAGCAATGAGCAGTTCTTC

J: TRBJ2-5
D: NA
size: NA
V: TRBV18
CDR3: CAIRRGQETQYF
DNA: TGTGCCATCCGTCGAGGGCAAGAGACCCAGTACTTC

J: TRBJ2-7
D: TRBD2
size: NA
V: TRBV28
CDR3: CASSRSGTWAEQYF
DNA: TGTGCCAGCAGCCGAAGCGGGACGTGGGCCGAGCAGTACTTC

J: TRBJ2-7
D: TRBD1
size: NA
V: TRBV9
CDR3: CASSLTGGQGSSEQYF
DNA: TGTGCCAGCAGCCTCACGGGGGGACAGGGGTCTAGCGAGCAGTACTTC

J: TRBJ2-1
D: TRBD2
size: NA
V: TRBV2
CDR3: CASRREDKQFF
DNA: TGTGCCAGCAGGCGGGAGGATAAGCAGTTCTTC

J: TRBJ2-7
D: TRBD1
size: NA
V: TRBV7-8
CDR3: CASGQGFVYEQYF
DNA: TGTGCCAGCGGACAGGGGTTTGTTTACGAGCAGTACTTC

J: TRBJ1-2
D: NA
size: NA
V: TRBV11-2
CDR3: CASSVTQRINYGYTF
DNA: TGTGCCAGCAGCGTCACGCAGCGCATTAACTATGGCTACACCTTC

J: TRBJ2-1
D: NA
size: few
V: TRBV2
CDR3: CASSNDRSSYNEQFF
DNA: TGTGCCAGCAGCAATGACAGGAGCTCCTACAATGAGCAGTTCTTC

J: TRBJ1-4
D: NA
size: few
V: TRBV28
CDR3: CASQPRGNLNEKLFF
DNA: TGTGCCAGCCAACCGAGGGGAAACCTGAATGAAAAACTGTTTTTT

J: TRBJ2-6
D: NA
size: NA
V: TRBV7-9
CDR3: CASSLVSTPSGGANVLTF
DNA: TGTGCCAGCAGCTTAGTGTCGACTCCCTCGGGCGGGGCCAACGTCCTGACTTTC

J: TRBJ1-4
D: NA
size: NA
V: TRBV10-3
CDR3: CAISESQGHEKLFF
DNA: TGTGCCATCAGTGAGTCTCAGGGTCACGAAAAACTGTTTTTT

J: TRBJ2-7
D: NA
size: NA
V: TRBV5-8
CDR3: CASSLWEGAEQYF
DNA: TGTGCCAGCAGCTTATGGGAGGGGGCCGAGCAGTACTTC

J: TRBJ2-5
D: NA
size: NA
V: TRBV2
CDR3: CASRGGVETQYF
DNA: TGTGCCAGCAGAGGTGGGGTAGAGACCCAGTACTTC

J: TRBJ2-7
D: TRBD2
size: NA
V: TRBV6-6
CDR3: CASNGLAGGYEQYF
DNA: TGTGCCAGCAATGGACTAGCGGGAGGCTACGAGCAGTACTTC

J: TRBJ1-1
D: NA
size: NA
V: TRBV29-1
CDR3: CSVVSQIPNTEAFF
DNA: TGCAGCGTTGTCTCCCAGATCCCCAACACTGAAGCTTTCTTT

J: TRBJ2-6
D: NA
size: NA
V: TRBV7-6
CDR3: CASSTTSGANVLTF
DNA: TGTGCCAGCAGCACTACCTCTGGGGCCAACGTCCTGACTTTC